The clone carrying this TCR beta chain was found once. The target antigen is unknown. Method: immunoSEQ multiplex PCR; TCRdb's copy keeps in-frame clones and lacks some. The data contain 100,000 to 150,000 clones, approximately 89% of them singletons. CDR3 length: 12 amino acids. V was shortened by 4 bases and J by 3 bases, with 7 bases between the two germline ends. Looked up from germline, CDR1 is SNHLY and CDR2 is FYNNEI. This entry comes from a study of T cell responses to AZD1222 COVID-19 vaccine. Study-level findings and limits: Repertoire sampling happened only post peak T cell response.

This receptor was taken from an adult in good health. Sequences were derived from peripheral blood, sampled on day 0 of AZD1222 vaccination. J is TRBJ2-7 and V is TRBV2; D is uncertain. In DNA, the CDR3 is TGTGCCAGCAGTGGCGACCGCTACGAGCAGTACTTC. Translation gives CASSGDRYEQYF.